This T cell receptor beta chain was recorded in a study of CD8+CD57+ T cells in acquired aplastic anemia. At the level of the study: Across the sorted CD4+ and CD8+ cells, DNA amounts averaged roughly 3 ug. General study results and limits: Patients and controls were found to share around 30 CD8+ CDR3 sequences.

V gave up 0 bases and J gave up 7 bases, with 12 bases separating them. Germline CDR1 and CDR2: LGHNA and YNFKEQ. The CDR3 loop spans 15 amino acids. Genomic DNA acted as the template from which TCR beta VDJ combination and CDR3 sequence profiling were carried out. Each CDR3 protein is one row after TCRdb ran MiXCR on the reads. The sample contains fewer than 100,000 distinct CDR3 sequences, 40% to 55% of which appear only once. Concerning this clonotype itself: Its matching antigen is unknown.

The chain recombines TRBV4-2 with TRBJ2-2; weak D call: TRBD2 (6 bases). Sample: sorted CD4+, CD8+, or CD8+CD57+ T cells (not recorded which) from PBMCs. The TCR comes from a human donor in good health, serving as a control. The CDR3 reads CASSQDAGSGGELFF. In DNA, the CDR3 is TGTGCCAGCAGCCAAGACGCGGGGTCGGGCGGGGAGCTGTTTTTT.